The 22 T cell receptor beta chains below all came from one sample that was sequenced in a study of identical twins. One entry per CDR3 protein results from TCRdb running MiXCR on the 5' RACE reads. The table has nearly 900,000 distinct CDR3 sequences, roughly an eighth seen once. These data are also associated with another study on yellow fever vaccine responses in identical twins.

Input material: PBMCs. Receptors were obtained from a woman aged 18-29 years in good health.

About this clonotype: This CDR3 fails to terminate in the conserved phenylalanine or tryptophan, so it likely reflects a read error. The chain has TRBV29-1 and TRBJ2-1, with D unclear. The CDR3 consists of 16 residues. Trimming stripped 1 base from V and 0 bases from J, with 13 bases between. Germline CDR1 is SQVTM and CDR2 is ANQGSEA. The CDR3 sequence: CSVEGAAQSSYNEQFY. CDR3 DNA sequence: TGCAGCGTTGAAGGGGCAGCCCAGAGCTCCTACAATGAGCAGTTCTAC.

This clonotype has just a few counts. For the CDR3, the DNA is TGTGCCACCTCAGAGGGGGGGGCAGTTGGGCGCGAGCAGTTCTTC. It yields the protein CATSEGGAVGREQFF. J is TRBJ2-1 and V is TRBV12-3 or TRBV12-4, with a weak D call TRBD2 (7 bases). This CDR3 is built from 15 residues. V was clipped by 10 bases and J by 10 bases, with 26 bases between them.

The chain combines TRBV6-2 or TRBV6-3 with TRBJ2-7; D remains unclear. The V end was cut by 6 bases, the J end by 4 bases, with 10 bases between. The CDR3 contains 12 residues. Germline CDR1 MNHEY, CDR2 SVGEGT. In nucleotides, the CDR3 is TGTGCCAGCAGCTCTACAGTGTACGAGCAGTACGTC. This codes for CASSSTVYEQYV.

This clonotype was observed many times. The CDR3 protein is CASSQDALLSGNTIYF. DNA for the CDR3: TGCGCCAGCAGTCAGGACGCCTTACTCTCTGGAAACACCATATATTTT. The chain combines TRBV5-1 with TRBJ1-3; no firm D call. Trimming shortened V by 5 bases and J by 0 bases, and 15 bases separated the two germline ends. Per the germline V gene, CDR1 is SGHRS and CDR2 is YFSETQ. This CDR3 is built from 16 residues.

The CDR3 bases are TGTGCCAGCACCTTCGCAGGCCCGGGGGCCAAAAACATTCAGTACTTC. Encoded protein: CASTFAGPGAKNIQYF. The V and J genes are TRBV12-3 or TRBV12-4 and TRBJ2-4, with a tentative D call TRBD2 (5 bases). This CDR3 has 16 residues. V lost 7 bases and J 1 base, leaving 17 bases between the germline ends.

The CDR3 spells CASSQETGESTEAFF. The CDR3 bases are TGCGCCAGCAGCCAAGAGACAGGGGAGAGCACTGAAGCTTTCTTT. J is TRBJ1-1 and V is TRBV4-1; 8 bases line up with TRBD1. Germline V lookup: CDR1 MGHRA, CDR2 YSYEKL. V lost 0 bases and J lost 4; bases outside the gene matches: 4. The CDR3 length is 15 residues.

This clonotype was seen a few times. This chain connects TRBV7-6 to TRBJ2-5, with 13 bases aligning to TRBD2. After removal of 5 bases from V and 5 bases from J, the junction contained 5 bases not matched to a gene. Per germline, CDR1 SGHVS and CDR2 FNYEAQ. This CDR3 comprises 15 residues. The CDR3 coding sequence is TGTGCCAGCAGCCGGGGACTAGCGGGAATCGAGACCCAGTACTTC. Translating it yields CASSRGLAGIETQYF.

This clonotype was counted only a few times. CDR3 sequence: CASSDRVPELKETQYF. Here the CDR3 DNA reads TGTGCCAGCAGCGACAGGGTACCCGAACTCAAAGAGACCCAGTACTTC. The chain couples TRBV12-3 or TRBV12-4 to TRBJ2-5, with TRBD1 identical over 7 bases. This CDR3 is 16 amino acids long. V lost 6 bases and J lost 3; bases outside the gene matches: 13.

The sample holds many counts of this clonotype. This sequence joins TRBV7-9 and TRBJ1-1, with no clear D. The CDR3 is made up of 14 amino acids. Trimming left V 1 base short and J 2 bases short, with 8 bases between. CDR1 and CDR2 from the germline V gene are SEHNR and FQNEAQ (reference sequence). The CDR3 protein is CASSLDGVNTEAFF. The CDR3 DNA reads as TGTGCCAGCAGCTTAGACGGAGTCAACACTGAAGCTTTCTTT.

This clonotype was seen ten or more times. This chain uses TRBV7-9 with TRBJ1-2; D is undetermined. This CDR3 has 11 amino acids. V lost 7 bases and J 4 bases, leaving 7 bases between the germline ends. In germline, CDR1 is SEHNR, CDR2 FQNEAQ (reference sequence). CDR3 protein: CASITGYGYTF. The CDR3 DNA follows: TGTGCCAGCATAACCGGCTATGGCTACACCTTC.

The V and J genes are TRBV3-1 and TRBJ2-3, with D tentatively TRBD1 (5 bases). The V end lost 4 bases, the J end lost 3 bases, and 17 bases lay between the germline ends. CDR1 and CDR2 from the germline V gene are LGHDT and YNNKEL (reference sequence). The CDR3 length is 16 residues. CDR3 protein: CASSPQGTTATDTQYF. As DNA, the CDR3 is TGTGCCAGCAGCCCCCAGGGTACTACTGCTACAGATACGCAGTATTTT.

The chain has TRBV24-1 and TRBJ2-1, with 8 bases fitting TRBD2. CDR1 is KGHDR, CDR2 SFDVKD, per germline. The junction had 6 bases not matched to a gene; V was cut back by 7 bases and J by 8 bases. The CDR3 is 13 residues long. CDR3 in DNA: TGTGCCACCAGATCGAGCGGGAGTGATGAGCAGTTCTTC. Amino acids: CATRSSGSDEQFF.

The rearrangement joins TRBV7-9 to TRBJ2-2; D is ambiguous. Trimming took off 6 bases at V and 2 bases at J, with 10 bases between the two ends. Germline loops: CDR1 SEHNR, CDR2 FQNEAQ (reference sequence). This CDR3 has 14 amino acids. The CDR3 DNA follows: TGTGCCAGCAGTCAAGACACAAACACCGGGGAGCTGTTTTTT. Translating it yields CASSQDTNTGELFF.

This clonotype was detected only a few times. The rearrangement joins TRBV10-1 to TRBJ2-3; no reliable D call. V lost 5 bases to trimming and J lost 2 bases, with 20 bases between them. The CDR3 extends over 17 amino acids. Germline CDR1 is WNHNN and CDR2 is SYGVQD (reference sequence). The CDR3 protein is CASSLTPSDPNTDTQYF. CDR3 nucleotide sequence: TGCGCCAGCAGTCTTACCCCGTCGGATCCTAACACAGATACGCAGTATTTT.

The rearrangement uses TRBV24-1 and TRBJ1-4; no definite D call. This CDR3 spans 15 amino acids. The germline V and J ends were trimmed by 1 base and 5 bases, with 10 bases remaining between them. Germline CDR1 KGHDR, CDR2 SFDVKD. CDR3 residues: CATSDFEGTNEKLFF. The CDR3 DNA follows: TGTGCCACCAGTGATTTTGAGGGAACAAATGAAAAACTGTTTTTT.

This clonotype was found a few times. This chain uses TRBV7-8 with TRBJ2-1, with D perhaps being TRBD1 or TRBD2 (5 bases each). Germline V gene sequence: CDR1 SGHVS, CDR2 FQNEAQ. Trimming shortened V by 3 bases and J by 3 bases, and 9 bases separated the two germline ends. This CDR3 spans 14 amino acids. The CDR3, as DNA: TGTGCCAGCAGCTTTGGGACCGACTACAATGAGCAGTTCTTC. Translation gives CASSFGTDYNEQFF. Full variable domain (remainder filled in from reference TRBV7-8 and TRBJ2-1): GAGVSQSPRYKVAKRGQDVALRCDPISGHVSLFWYQQALGQGPEFLTYFQNEAQLDKSGLPSDRFFAERPEGSVSTLKIQRTQQEDSAVYLCASSFGTDYNEQFFGPGTRLTVL.

The chain's CDR3 is CASGLAGPGTQYF. The CDR3 DNA reads TGTGCCAGCGGACTAGCGGGACCGGGTACCCAGTACTTC. The chain carries TRBV6-1 and TRBJ2-5; TRBD2 aligns across 12 bases. V shed 8 bases and J 8 bases; nucleotides not matched to a gene: 6. CDR1 and CDR2 from the germline V gene are MNHNS and SASEGT. The CDR3 has 13 residues.

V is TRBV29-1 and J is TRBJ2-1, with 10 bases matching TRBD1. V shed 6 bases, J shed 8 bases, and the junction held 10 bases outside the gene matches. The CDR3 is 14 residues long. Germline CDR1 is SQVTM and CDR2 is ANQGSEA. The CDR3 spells CSVDTGTGAYEQFF. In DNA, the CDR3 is TGCAGCGTGGATACCGGGACAGGGGCGTATGAGCAGTTCTTC.

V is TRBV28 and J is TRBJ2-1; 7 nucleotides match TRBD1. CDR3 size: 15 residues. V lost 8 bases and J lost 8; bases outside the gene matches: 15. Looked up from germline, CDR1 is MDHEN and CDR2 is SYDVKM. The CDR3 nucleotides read TGTGCCAGCCGCCCCCCCCCGGCAGGGGGTCATGAGCAGTTCTTC. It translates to CASRPPPAGGHEQFF.

The CDR3 loop reads CASSAGLGYEQYF. The CDR3 DNA reads TGTGCCAGCAGCGCGGGACTCGGCTACGAGCAGTACTTC. The chain links TRBV5-6 to TRBJ2-7; possibly TRBD2 for D (6 bases). Germline CDR1 SGHDT, CDR2 YYEEEE. This CDR3 is built from 13 residues. V was trimmed by 4 bases and J by 3 bases, leaving 11 bases between them.

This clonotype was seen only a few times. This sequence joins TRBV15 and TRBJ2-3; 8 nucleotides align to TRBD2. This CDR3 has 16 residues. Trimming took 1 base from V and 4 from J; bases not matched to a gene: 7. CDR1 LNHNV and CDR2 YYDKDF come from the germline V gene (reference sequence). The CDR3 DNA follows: TGTGCCACCAGCAGAGTGCGGGGGGCCCCTCCAGATACGCAGTATTTT. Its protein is CATSRVRGAPPDTQYF.

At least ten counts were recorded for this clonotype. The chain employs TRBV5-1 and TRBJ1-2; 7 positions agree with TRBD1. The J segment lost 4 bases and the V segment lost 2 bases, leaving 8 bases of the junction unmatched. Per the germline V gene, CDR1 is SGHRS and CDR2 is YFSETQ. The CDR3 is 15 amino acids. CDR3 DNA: TGCGCCAGCAGCTTCTTACAGGGGCAAGTCTATGGCTACACCTTC. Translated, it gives CASSFLQGQVYGYTF.